This is a list of T cell receptor beta chains from one sample in a study of cytomegalovirus exposure and HLA in healthy donors. The table came from immunoSEQ multiplex PCR; TCRdb's copy has only in-frame clones and leaves some out. The sample has about 110,000 clones, 82% seen once. Material: PBMCs. The receptors originated from a woman aged 18-29 years in good health and CMV-seronegative. Both conserved end residues are part of each CDR3. The D gene is left open where the match is weak. Clone size is shown for a subset of rows, as once, few, many or a class of expanded clone.

CDR3nt | CDR3aa | j_gene | v_gene | d_gene | abundance
TGCGCCAGCAGCCAAGAAGGGGGACTAGCGGGAGGGCCAGGCACAGATACGCAGTATTTT | CASSQEGGLAGGPGTDTQYF | TRBJ2-3 | TRBV4-1 | TRBD2 | -
TGTGCCAGCGTCTACCAAGAGACCCAGTACTTC | CASVYQETQYF | TRBJ2-5 | TRBV11-3 | - | -
TGTGCCAGTAGTATAGCCCGGACAGCTCTCTCTGGAAACACCATATATTTT | CASSIARTALSGNTIYF | TRBJ1-3 | TRBV19 | - | -
TGTGCCAGCAGCATCGGACAGGGTGGGGAGCTGTTTTTT | CASSIGQGGELFF | TRBJ2-2 | TRBV9 | TRBD1 | -
TGTGCCAGCCAGACTAGCGGGGGATACAATGAGCAGTTCTTC | CASQTSGGYNEQFF | TRBJ2-1 | TRBV7-8 | TRBD2 | -
TGTGCCAGCAGCTTAGAGGGACAGGGAACTAACTATGGCTACACCTTC | CASSLEGQGTNYGYTF | TRBJ1-2 | TRBV7-2 | TRBD1 | -
TGTGCCAGCAGCCCGAAATTTTCTAGCGGGAGCGACACCGGGGAGCTGTTTTTT | CASSPKFSSGSDTGELFF | TRBJ2-2 | TRBV4-2 | TRBD2 | -
TGTGCCTGGAGAGTCCCCGGGACAGGGACCCAAAGGGCTTTCTTT | CAWRVPGTGTQRAFF | TRBJ1-1 | TRBV30 | TRBD1 | once
TGTGCCAGCTCACCAACCGACACCTACTATGGCTACACCTTC | CASSPTDTYYGYTF | TRBJ1-2 | TRBV18 | - | -
TGTGCCAGCAGCTTAGTAGCGGGAGGGGGCGATACGCAGTATTTT | CASSLVAGGGDTQYF | TRBJ2-3 | TRBV7-9 | TRBD2 | -
TGTGCCAGCAGCTATACTTGGGGGCGCGACTACGAGCAGTACTTC | CASSYTWGRDYEQYF | TRBJ2-7 | TRBV6-6 | - | -
TGTGCCAGCAGCAGGGGAGCGGGAGGAAGTTACAATGAGCAGTTCTTC | CASSRGAGGSYNEQFF | TRBJ2-1 | TRBV6-4 | TRBD2 | -
TGTGCCACCAGCAGAGATCTAGGAGGGTTCGGTTCACCCCTCCACTTT | CATSRDLGGFGSPLHF | TRBJ1-6 | TRBV15 | - | -
TGCAGTGTACTCCTCCCCCCTGAAGCTTTCTTT | CSVLLPPEAFF | TRBJ1-1 | TRBV20-1 | - | -
TGTGCCAGCAACGGCCGCTTTGGAGGGTTGACCACTGAAGCTTTCTTT | CASNGRFGGLTTEAFF | TRBJ1-1 | TRBV11-2 | - | -
TGTGCCAGCAGCTTGGGACAGGGGGACACCGGGGAGCTGTTTTTT | CASSLGQGDTGELFF | TRBJ2-2 | TRBV7-6 | TRBD1 | -
TGTGCCAGCAGTTTATGGGCTAGCGGGAGTCCAGATACGCAGTATTTT | CASSLWASGSPDTQYF | TRBJ2-3 | TRBV28 | TRBD2 | -
TGTGCCTGGAACAAGTACTGGCGGGACAGCACCTTC | CAWNKYWRDSTF | TRBJ1-2 | TRBV30 | TRBD1 | -
TGTGCCAGCACCGGGACTAGCGGGGTTAACACCGGGGAGCTGTTTTTT | CASTGTSGVNTGELFF | TRBJ2-2 | TRBV2 | TRBD2 | -
TGTGCCAGCAGTTATAGTCGTGGCAATCAGCCCCAGCATTTT | CASSYSRGNQPQHF | TRBJ1-5 | TRBV6-6 | - | few
TGCAGCGGCCGGGAGAATAGCAATCAGCCCCAGCATTTT | CSGRENSNQPQHF | TRBJ1-5 | TRBV29-1 | - | -